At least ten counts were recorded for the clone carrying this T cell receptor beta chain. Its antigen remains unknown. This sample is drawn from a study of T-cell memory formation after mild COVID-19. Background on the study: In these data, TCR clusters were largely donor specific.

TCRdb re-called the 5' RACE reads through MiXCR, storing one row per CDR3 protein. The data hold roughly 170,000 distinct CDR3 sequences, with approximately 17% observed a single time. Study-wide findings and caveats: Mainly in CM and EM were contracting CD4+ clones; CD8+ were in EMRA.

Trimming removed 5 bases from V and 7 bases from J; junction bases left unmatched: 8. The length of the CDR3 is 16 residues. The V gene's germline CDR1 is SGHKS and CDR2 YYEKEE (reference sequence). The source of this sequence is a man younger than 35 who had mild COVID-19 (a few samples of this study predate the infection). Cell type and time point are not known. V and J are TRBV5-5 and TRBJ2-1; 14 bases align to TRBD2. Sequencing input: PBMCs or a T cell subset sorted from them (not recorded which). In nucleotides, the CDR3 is TGTGCCAGCAGGAGACCCGGGACTAGCGGGGGAAATGAGCAGTTCTTC. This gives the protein CASRRPGTSGGNEQFF.